This TCR beta chain was obtained from a study of blood T cell repertoires in COVID-19. About the study: Whether acute or convalescent, the COVID-19 samples came from the United States, Italy and Spain. PBMCs, B-cell-depleted T cells, or T cells provided the cDNA or gDNA that made up the material.

In the source study's methods: From reference gene primer amplification, estimates of nucleated cell counts were derived. Clones were read by immunoSEQ multiplex PCR, and TCRdb kept only the in-frame ones, dropping some. V and J calls and clone size come straight from that table; D and trimming were deduced from the DNA. The sample has 150,000 to 200,000 clones; 84% are singletons. This CDR3 spans 14 amino acids. The ends lost 9 bases at V and 1 base at J; junction bases unmatched: 3. Germline assignment: CDR1 MNHNY and CDR2 SVGAGI (reference sequence). The sequencing input was peripheral blood. The gene calls are TRBV6-6 and TRBJ1-5; TRBD1 agrees at 10 bases. This sequence was found in a human donor with acute or convalescent COVID-19. The donor label of this sample is uncertain. CDR3 bases: TGTGCCAGTGGGGACAGGGGAAGCAATCAGCCCCAGCATTTT. It encodes CASGDRGSNQPQHF.